These T cell receptor beta chains were read from a single sample in a study of T cells in Graves' hyperthyroidism and ophthalmopathy. TCRdb re-derived calls from the multiplex PCR reads in MiXCR, one entry per CDR3 protein. Found here are about 570,000 distinct CDR3 sequences, 46% of them singletons; the top ten hold around 20%. What was sequenced was peripheral blood or thyroid tissue (not recorded which). The receptors shown here come from an adult woman with Graves' disease, either hyperthyroidism or ophthalmopathy (not recorded which). The CDR3 runs from the conserved cysteine through the conserved F or W. D genes are given only for firm matches. The size entry is marked missing in some rows and otherwise reads once, few, many or a size class.

TRBJ1-2,-,TRBD1,TRBV15,CATSRDRGGSNYGYTF,TGTGCCACCAGCCGGGACAGGGGTGGCTCTAACTATGGCTACACCTTC
TRBJ1-2,-,-,TRBV29-1,CSVEQAGAEGYTF,TGCAGCGTTGAACAGGCAGGGGCAGAAGGCTACACCTTC
TRBJ1-4,-,-,TRBV7-9,CASSSGDGREKLFF,TGTGCCAGCAGCTCGGGGGATGGGAGGGAAAAGCTGTTTTTT
TRBJ1-5,-,-,TRBV19,CASTVGPGHQPQHF,TGTGCCAGTACCGTGGGACCGGGGCATCAGCCCCAGCATTTT
TRBJ1-2,-,TRBD1,TRBV20-1,CSAREDRGNYGYTF,TGCAGTGCTAGAGAGGACAGGGGCAACTATGGCTACACCTTC
TRBJ2-3,-,-,TRBV7-2,CASSLRSWGTDTQYF,TGTGCCAGCAGCTTAAGGTCCTGGGGCACAGATACGCAGTATTTT
TRBJ2-7,-,-,TRBV29-1,CSVEESGTSYEQYF,TGCAGCGTTGAAGAGTCAGGAACATCTTACGAGCAGTACTTC
TRBJ2-6,many,TRBD1,TRBV5-1,CASSMDRVSGANVLTF,TGCGCCAGCAGCATGGACAGGGTCTCTGGGGCCAACGTCCTGACTTTC
TRBJ1-1,many,TRBD1,TRBV28,CASSSGGVDAFF,TGTGCCAGCAGCTCAGGGGGCGTGGACGCTTTCTTT
TRBJ2-5,-,-,TRBV10-3,CAIKGTEREETQYF,TGTGCCATCAAGGGGACGGAGCGGGAAGAGACCCAGTACTTC
TRBJ1-2,-,TRBD1,TRBV10-3,CAIRQGEGNYGYTF,TGTGCCATCCGGCAGGGGGAGGGAAACTATGGCTACACCTTC
TRBJ2-5,few,-,TRBV5-1,CASSLYRGTGSSRTQYF,TGCGCCAGCAGCTTGTATAGGGGGACCGGCTCGTCCAGGACCCAGTACTTC
TRBJ2-6,many,-,TRBV6-2/TRBV6-3,CASTRDSGANVLTF,TGTGCCAGCACCCGGGACTCTGGGGCCAACGTCCTGACTTTC
TRBJ2-5,many,TRBD2,TRBV5-4,CASSSGTSGSQETQYF,TGTGCCAGCAGCTCGGGGACTAGCGGGAGCCAAGAGACCCAGTACTTC
TRBJ2-5,-,-,TRBV25-1,CASSPQPGDRPETQYF,TGTGCCAGCAGTCCTCAACCCGGAGACAGACCCGAGACCCAGTACTTC
TRBJ1-1,-,-,TRBV25-1,CASSDRKPVGGVADTEAFF,TGTGCCAGCAGTGACCGCAAACCTGTGGGAGGGGTGGCAGACACTGAAGCTTTCTTT
TRBJ1-5,-,-,TRBV29-1,CSVGRGGEPQHF,TGCAGCGTTGGTAGGGGAGGGGAGCCCCAGCATTTT
TRBJ2-3,few,-,TRBV5-1,CASSLVQGSDTQYF,TGCGCCAGCAGCTTGGTTCAGGGTTCAGATACGCAGTATTTT
TRBJ1-2,few,-,TRBV9,CASSVGGRNGYTF,TGTGCCAGCAGCGTAGGAGGGAGGAATGGCTACACCTTC
TRBJ2-2,-,-,TRBV15,CATSLGTSTGGLFF,TGTGCCACCAGCCTAGGGACCTCCACCGGGGGGCTGTTTTTT
TRBJ2-7,many,-,TRBV29-1,CSVVQRWEQYF,TGCAGCGTTGTCCAGCGTTGGGAGCAGTACTTC
TRBJ1-5,-,-,TRBV5-1,CASKAGTGQNQPQHF,TGCGCCAGCAAAGCCGGGACGGGGCAGAATCAGCCCCAGCATTTT
TRBJ1-5,-,-,TRBV12-3/TRBV12-4,CASSPGAYSNQPQHF,TGTGCCAGCAGTCCGGGAGCTTATAGCAATCAGCCCCAGCATTTT
TRBJ2-5,-,-,TRBV29-1,CSVVRQGTQYF,TGCAGCGTTGTCCGGCAGGGGACCCAGTACTTC
TRBJ2-5,few,-,TRBV25-1,CASSWSGFQETQYF,TGTGCCAGCAGTTGGTCGGGCTTCCAAGAGACCCAGTACTTC
TRBJ2-7,few,-,TRBV6-1,CASSEGGFIVASSYEQYF,TGTGCCAGCAGTGAGGGGGGTTTTATTGTGGCGAGCTCCTACGAGCAGTACTTC
TRBJ1-3,few,TRBD1,TRBV6-5,CASSLGTGFSGNTIYF,TGTGCCAGCAGTTTGGGGACAGGATTCTCTGGAAACACCATATATTTT
TRBJ1-5,-,TRBD1,TRBV7-8,CASSVGQVIYQPQHF,TGTGCCAGCTCCGTGGGACAGGTGATTTATCAGCCCCAGCATTTT
TRBJ1-2,-,TRBD1,TRBV5-5,CASSNNRGGGYTF,TGTGCCAGCAGTAATAACAGGGGAGGTGGCTACACCTTC
TRBJ2-2,many,-,TRBV7-8,CASSLWGGMPTGELFF,TGTGCCAGCAGCTTATGGGGCGGGATGCCCACCGGGGAGCTGTTTTTT
TRBJ1-2,many,-,TRBV20-1,CSARDQGGSRGYTF,TGCAGTGCTAGAGATCAAGGGGGGTCGCGGGGCTACACCTTC
TRBJ2-7,-,TRBD1,TRBV29-1,CSRDSPYEQYF,TGCAGCAGGGACAGTCCCTACGAGCAGTACTTC
TRBJ1-1,-,-,TRBV7-8,CAINPGPIGTEAFF,TGTGCCATTAACCCCGGGCCCATTGGCACTGAAGCTTTCTTT
TRBJ2-1,-,TRBD2,TRBV7-3,CASSASGGRLYNEQFF,TGTGCCAGCAGCGCCTCGGGCGGGAGGTTGTACAATGAGCAGTTCTTC
TRBJ2-5,-,-,TRBV9,CASSWGDTQETQYF,TGTGCCAGCAGTTGGGGGGATACGCAAGAGACCCAGTACTTC
TRBJ2-7,-,TRBD1,TRBV12-3/TRBV12-4,CASSSGQGAREQYF,TGTGCCAGCAGCTCGGGACAGGGGGCGCGCGAGCAGTACTTC
TRBJ1-1,-,TRBD1,TRBV24-1,CAISPGTGLDTEAFF,TGTGCCATATCCCCCGGGACAGGGTTGGACACTGAAGCTTTCTTT
TRBJ2-1,-,-,TRBV7-3,CASSLTWGDEQFF,TGTGCCAGCAGCTTAACTTGGGGCGATGAGCAGTTCTTC
TRBJ1-2,-,TRBD1,TRBV29-1,CSVYGTGNYGYTF,TGCAGCGTTTACGGGACAGGGAACTATGGCTACACCTTC
TRBJ2-7,-,-,TRBV28,CASRQPALDEQYF,TGTGCCAGCAGACAACCCGCTCTCGACGAGCAGTACTTC